This TCR beta chain was documented in a study of OX40 agonist ivuxolimab in advanced cancers. As for the study in general: The study reported partial responses in three patients: one hepatocellular carcinoma, two cutaneous melanoma. Study-level findings and limits: Normalized expansion of T-cell clones was also low for some nonresponders. By week 6 at 0.1 to 3.0 mg/kg, blood CD4+ and CD8+ T cells had expanded clonally.

Assay used: immunoSEQ multiplex PCR; TCRdb lists only in-frame clones, some missing. In the table there are about 60,000 clones, around 80% of which are singletons. Concerning this clone: Its antigen is as yet unknown.

This CDR3 is built from 13 residues. Looked up from germline, CDR1 is SGHNT and CDR2 is YYREEE (reference sequence). The V gene lost 4 bases and the J gene lost 3 bases, with 10 bases spanning the gap. The rearrangement joins TRBV5-4 to TRBJ1-1; D unclear. Here the sequenced sample was CD4+ or CD8+ T cells sorted from blood, taken in a trial of the OX40 agonist ivuxolimab. This clonotype was sampled from an adult with an advanced solid tumor such as melanoma, head and neck, liver or kidney cancer. For the CDR3, the DNA is TGTGCCAGCAGCCCCGGGGTGGACACTGAAGCTTTCTTT. This translates into CASSPGVDTEAFF.